The 16 T cell receptor beta chains presented below share a single source sample, sequenced in a study of PD-1 blockade in classical Hodgkin lymphoma. Autologous stem cell transplantation was followed by relapse in every patient, and brentuximab vedotin exposure varied. Measured with immunoSEQ multiplex PCR; TCRdb has only the in-frame clones, and not every one. In the table there are fewer than 70,000 clones, about 88% of which are singletons. Specimen: peripheral blood mononuclear cells (PBMCs), collected before the second cycle of nivolumab. The receptor source for this set is a human donor with classical Hodgkin lymphoma.

This chain uses TRBV11-3 with TRBJ2-1; 10 bases align to TRBD2. After removal of 1 base from V and 2 bases from J, the junction contained 8 bases not matched to a gene. This CDR3 has 18 amino acids. Per germline, CDR1 SGHNT and CDR2 YENEEA. CDR3 region: CASSLGGSSGGTYNEQFF. CDR3 nucleotides: TGTGCCAGCAGCTTAGGCGGCTCTAGCGGGGGTACCTACAATGAGCAGTTCTTC. Based on the CDR3 plus reference TRBV11-3 and TRBJ2-1, the full variable domain is EAGVVQSPRYKIIEKKQPVAFWCNPISGHNTLYWYLQNLGQGPELLIRYENEEAVDDSQLPKDRFSAERLKGVDSTLKIQPAELGDSAVYLCASSLGGSSGGTYNEQFFGPGTRLTVL.

The J gene is TRBJ2-2, the V gene TRBV5-1, with 9 bases identical to TRBD1. The CDR3 loop spans 14 amino acids. The V gene end was trimmed by 4 bases and the J gene end by 5 bases; junction bases not matched to a gene: 3. CDR1 is SGHRS, CDR2 YFSETQ, per germline. This CDR3 is CASSGTGKTGELFF. DNA of the CDR3: TGCGCCAGCAGCGGGACAGGGAAGACCGGGGAGCTGTTTTTT. Drawing the rest from reference TRBV5-1 and TRBJ2-2, the complete variable domain is KAGVTQTPRYLIKTRGQQVTLSCSPISGHRSVSWYQQTPGQGLQFLFEYFSETQRNKGNFPGRFSGRQFSNSRSEMNVSTLELGDSALYLCASSGTGKTGELFFGEGSRLTVL.

This clone was recorded a few times. The chain couples TRBV30 to TRBJ1-4; no firm D call. V lost 0 bases to trimming and J lost 8 bases, with 4 bases between them. The germline CDR1 and CDR2 sequences are GTSNPN and SVGIG (reference sequence). The CDR3 runs 11 residues. CDR3 protein: CAWSVQEKLFF. Here the CDR3 DNA reads TGTGCCTGGAGTGTACAAGAAAAACTGTTTTTT. The full variable domain, with the rest looked up from reference TRBV30 and TRBJ1-4, is SQTIHQWPATLVQPVGSPLSLECTVEGTSNPNLYWYRQAAGRGLQLLFYSVGIGQISSEVPQNLSASRPQDRQFILSSKKLLLSDSGFYLCAWSVQEKLFFGSGTQLSVL.

V is TRBV5-1 and J is TRBJ2-1; 11 nucleotides match TRBD2. The germline V gene has CDR1 SGHRS and CDR2 YFSETQ. The CDR3 has 14 amino acids. J was trimmed by 6 bases and V by 4 bases; bases with no gene match: 3. CDR3 DNA sequence: TGCGCCAGCAGCCGTGGGACTAGCGGCAATGAGCAGTTCTTC. Protein product: CASSRGTSGNEQFF.

This sequence joins TRBV10-3 and TRBJ1-4, with TRBD1 identical over 10 bases. The CDR3 has 17 amino acids. V shed 2 bases, J shed 8 bases, and the junction held 11 bases outside the gene matches. Germline V gene lookup returns CDR1 ENHRY and CDR2 SYGVKD. In nucleotides, the CDR3 is TGTGCCATCAGTGAGATCCCTCGCGGGACAGGGGACGAAAAACTGTTTTTT. Translation gives CAISEIPRGTGDEKLFF.

The chain carries TRBV30 and TRBJ1-1; 7 bases match TRBD1. V shed 2 bases, J shed 1 base, and the junction held 10 bases outside the gene matches. Germline V gene lookup returns CDR1 GTSNPN and CDR2 SVGIG (reference sequence). This CDR3 contains 16 residues. For the CDR3, the DNA is TGTGCCTGGAGTATGCCCGCCGGGACAGCGAACACTGAAGCTTTCTTT. Translation gives CAWSMPAGTANTEAFF.

The chain combines TRBV10-2 with TRBJ2-2, with 7 bases aligning to TRBD1. The CDR3 has 19 amino acids. The V segment lost 4 bases and the J segment 1 base; nucleotides outside the gene matches: 15. CDR1 WSHSY and CDR2 SAAADI come from the germline V gene. The CDR3 DNA reads as TGCGCCAGCAGTGTTCTTTATGGTCAGGGGGAAGAGAACACCGGGGAGCTGTTTTTT. It is translated as CASSVLYGQGEENTGELFF.

This chain connects TRBV5-1 to TRBJ2-7; no clear D. Trimming stripped 4 bases from V and 2 bases from J, with 7 bases between. Germline CDR1 and CDR2: SGHRS and YFSETQ. The CDR3 loop spans 12 amino acids. In DNA, the CDR3 is TGCGCCAGCAGCCTTGTGCCCTACGAGCAGTACTTC. Translation: CASSLVPYEQYF.

This clone was picked up one time. This chain uses TRBV11-2 with TRBJ2-3; 7 bases fit TRBD2. Germline values: CDR1 SGHAT, CDR2 FQNNGV. The J segment lost 4 bases and the V segment lost 4 bases, leaving 11 bases of the junction unmatched. The CDR3 loop spans 16 amino acids. The CDR3, as DNA: TGTGCCAGCAGCTCCCTAGCGGACCCGCGCCCAGATACGCAGTATTTT. It translates to CASSSLADPRPDTQYF.

This rearrangement joins TRBV5-1 to TRBJ2-3; D gene ambiguous. The CDR3 is 11 residues long. V was trimmed by 0 bases and J by 11 bases, leaving 7 bases between them. The germline gives CDR1 SGHRS, CDR2 YFSETQ. The CDR3 protein is CASSLGGEQYF. The CDR3 DNA reads as TGCGCCAGCAGCTTGGGGGGTGAGCAGTATTTT.

The sample holds a few counts of this clone. The chain recombines TRBV29-1 with TRBJ1-1; D might be TRBD1 (6 bases). Germline V lookup: CDR1 SQVTM, CDR2 ANQGSEA. The CDR3 has 13 amino acids. Trimming removed 6 bases from V and 5 bases from J, with 16 bases in between. The DNA of the CDR3 is TGCAGCGTGGAGAGGGGGGGTGAGACTGAAGCTTTCTTT. Protein sequence: CSVERGGETEAFF.

The chain is built from TRBV7-9 and TRBJ2-2, with D tentatively TRBD1 or TRBD2 (6 bases each). This CDR3 has 13 amino acids. Trimming removed 7 bases at V and 6 bases at J, with 12 bases between. Germline V lookup: CDR1 SEHNR, CDR2 FQNEAQ (reference sequence). CDR3 in amino acids: CASNREVAGELFF. CDR3 bases: TGTGCCAGCAACAGGGAGGTGGCCGGGGAGCTGTTTTTT.

The genes are TRBV18 and TRBJ1-1, with D possibly TRBD1 on 5 matching bases. Per germline, CDR1 KGHSH and CDR2 LQKENI. The CDR3 is made up of 18 amino acids. The ends were cut back, 6 bases at V and 0 bases at J, with 23 bases in the middle. The chain's CDR3 is CASSSPTAPVPMNTEAFF. The CDR3, as DNA: TGTGCCAGCTCTAGCCCGACAGCCCCGGTCCCCATGAACACTGAAGCTTTCTTT.

This chain links TRBV5-1 with TRBJ2-7; D is ambiguous. The V end was cut by 0 bases, the J end by 3 bases, with 7 bases between. The CDR3 extends over 13 amino acids. Germline V gene data show CDR1 as SGHRS and CDR2 as YFSETQ. As DNA, the CDR3 is TGCGCCAGCAGCTTGGACGGATACTACGAGCAGTACTTC. Translated, it gives CASSLDGYYEQYF.

Notes on this clone: Other nucleotide sequences from this sample produce the same CDR3. The chain carries TRBV2 and TRBJ2-7; D uncertain. CDR3 length: 13 residues. Germline V CDR1 and CDR2: SNHLY, FYNNEI. V lost 6 bases to trimming and J lost 0 bases, with 9 bases between them. This CDR3 is CASRGTFSYEQYF. CDR3 DNA sequence: TGTGCCAGCAGAGGTACTTTCTCCTACGAGCAGTACTTC.

This chain connects TRBV5-1 to TRBJ1-4; a possible D gene is TRBD1 (6 bases). V dropped 4 bases and J dropped 8 bases, with 15 bases sitting between them. Germline CDR1 SGHRS, CDR2 YFSETQ. This CDR3 region has 14 residues. Written as DNA, the CDR3 is TGCGCCAGCAGCCGGACAGAATTAGGGGAAAAACTGTTTTTT. This gives the protein CASSRTELGEKLFF.